This T cell receptor beta chain was identified during a study of T cell responses to AZD1222 COVID-19 vaccine. Overall study results and limits: Repertoire sampling happened only post peak T cell response. Only a handful of AZD1222 recipients, several in all, had baseline seropositivity.

The CDR3 is made up of 15 amino acids. With V trimmed by 3 bases and J by 6 bases, 5 bases remained unmatched. CDR1 and CDR2 (germline): KGHSH, LQKENI. Points on this clone: The antigen remains unidentified.

TCRdb keeps only in-frame clones here, not all; method: immunoSEQ multiplex PCR. The sample has about 88,000 clones; approximately 91% are singletons. The chain carries TRBV18 and TRBJ1-1, with 12 bases lining up with TRBD1. The sequences come from peripheral blood, collected 28 days after the second AZD1222 dose. The sequence was obtained from an adult who received the AZD1222 COVID-19 vaccine. The CDR3 sequence is CASSPGTGGKAEAFF. The CDR3 bases are TGTGCCAGCTCACCCGGGACAGGGGGCAAGGCTGAAGCTTTCTTT.